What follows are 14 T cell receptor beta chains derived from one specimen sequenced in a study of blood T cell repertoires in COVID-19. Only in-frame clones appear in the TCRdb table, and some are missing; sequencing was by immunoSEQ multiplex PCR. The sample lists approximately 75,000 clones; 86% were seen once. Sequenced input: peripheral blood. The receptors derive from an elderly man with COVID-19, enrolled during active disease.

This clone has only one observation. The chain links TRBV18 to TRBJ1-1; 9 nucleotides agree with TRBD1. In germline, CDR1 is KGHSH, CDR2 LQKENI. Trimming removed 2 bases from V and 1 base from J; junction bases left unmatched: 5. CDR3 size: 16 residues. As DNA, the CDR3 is TGTGCCAGCTCACCAGGGACAGGGTCGGGGAACACTGAAGCTTTCTTT. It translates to CASSPGTGSGNTEAFF. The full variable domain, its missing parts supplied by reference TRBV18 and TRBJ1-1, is NAGVMQNPRHLVRRRGQEARLRCSPMKGHSHVYWYRQLPEEGLKFMVYLQKENIIDESGMPKERFSAEFPKEGPSILRIQQVVRGDSAAYFCASSPGTGSGNTEAFFGQGTRLTVV.

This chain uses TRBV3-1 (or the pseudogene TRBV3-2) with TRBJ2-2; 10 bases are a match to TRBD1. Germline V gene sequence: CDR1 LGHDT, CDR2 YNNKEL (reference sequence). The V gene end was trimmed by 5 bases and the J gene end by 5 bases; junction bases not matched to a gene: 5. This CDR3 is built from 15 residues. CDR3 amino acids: CASSYWDRGTGELFF. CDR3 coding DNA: TGTGCCAGCAGCTATTGGGACAGGGGTACCGGGGAGCTGTTTTTT.

The CDR3 DNA follows: TGTGCCAGCAGCCTCGCGGGGCCCGCAACTAATGAAAAACTGTTTTTT. Encoded protein: CASSLAGPATNEKLFF. The chain employs TRBV7-8 and TRBJ1-4, with TRBD1 as a possible D gene (5 bases). CDR3 length equals 16 residues. V lost 5 bases and J 0 bases, leaving 13 bases between the germline ends. Per the germline V gene, CDR1 is SGHVS and CDR2 is FQNEAQ.

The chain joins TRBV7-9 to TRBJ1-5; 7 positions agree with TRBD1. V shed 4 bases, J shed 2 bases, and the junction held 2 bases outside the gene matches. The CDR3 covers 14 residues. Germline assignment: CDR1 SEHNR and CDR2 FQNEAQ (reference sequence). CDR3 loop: CASSSGTGNQPQHF. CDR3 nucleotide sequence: TGTGCCAGCAGCTCGGGGACAGGCAATCAGCCCCAGCATTTT.

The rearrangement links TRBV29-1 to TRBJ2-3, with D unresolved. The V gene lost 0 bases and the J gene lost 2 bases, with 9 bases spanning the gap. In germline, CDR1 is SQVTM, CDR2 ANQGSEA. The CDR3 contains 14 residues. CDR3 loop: CSVEDEAHTDTQYF. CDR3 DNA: TGCAGCGTTGAAGATGAGGCGCACACAGATACGCAGTATTTT.

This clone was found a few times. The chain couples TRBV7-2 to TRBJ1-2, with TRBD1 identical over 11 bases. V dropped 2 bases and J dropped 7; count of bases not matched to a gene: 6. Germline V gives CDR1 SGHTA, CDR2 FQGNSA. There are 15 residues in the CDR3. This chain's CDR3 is CASSLNLDRGLGYTF. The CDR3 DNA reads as TGTGCCAGCAGCTTAAATCTGGACAGGGGGCTTGGCTACACCTTC.

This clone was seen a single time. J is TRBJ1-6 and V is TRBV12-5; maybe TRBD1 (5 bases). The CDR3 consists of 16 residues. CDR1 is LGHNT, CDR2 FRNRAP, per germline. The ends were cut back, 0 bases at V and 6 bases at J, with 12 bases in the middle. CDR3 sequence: CASGLVLSQGNSPLHF. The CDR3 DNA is TGTGCTAGTGGTTTGGTACTGAGCCAGGGTAATTCACCCCTCCACTTT.

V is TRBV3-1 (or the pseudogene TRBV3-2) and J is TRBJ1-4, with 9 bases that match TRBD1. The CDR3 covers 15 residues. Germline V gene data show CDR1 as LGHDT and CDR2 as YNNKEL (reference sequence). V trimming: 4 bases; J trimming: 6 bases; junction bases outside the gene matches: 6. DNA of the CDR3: TGTGCCAGCAGCCGCCGTAGGGACAGGGATGAAAAACTGTTTTTT. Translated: CASSRRRDRDEKLFF.

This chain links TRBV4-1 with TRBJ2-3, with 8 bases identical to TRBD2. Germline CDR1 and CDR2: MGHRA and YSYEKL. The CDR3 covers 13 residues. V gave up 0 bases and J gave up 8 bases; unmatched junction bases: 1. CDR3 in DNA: TGCGCCAGCAGCCAAGACACTAGCGGTACGCAGTATTTT. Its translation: CASSQDTSGTQYF.

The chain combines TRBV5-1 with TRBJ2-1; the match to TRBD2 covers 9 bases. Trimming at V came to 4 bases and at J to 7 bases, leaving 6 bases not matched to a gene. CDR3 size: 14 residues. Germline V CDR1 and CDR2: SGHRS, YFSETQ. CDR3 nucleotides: TGCGCCAGCAGCCTACCGGGACTAGCAAATGAGCAGTTCTTC. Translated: CASSLPGLANEQFF.

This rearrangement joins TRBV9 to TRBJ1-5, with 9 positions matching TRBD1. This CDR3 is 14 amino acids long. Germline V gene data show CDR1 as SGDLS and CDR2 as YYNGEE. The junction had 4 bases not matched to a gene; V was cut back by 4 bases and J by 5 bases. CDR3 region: CASSPQGADQPQHF. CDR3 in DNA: TGTGCCAGCAGCCCACAGGGGGCTGATCAGCCCCAGCATTTT.

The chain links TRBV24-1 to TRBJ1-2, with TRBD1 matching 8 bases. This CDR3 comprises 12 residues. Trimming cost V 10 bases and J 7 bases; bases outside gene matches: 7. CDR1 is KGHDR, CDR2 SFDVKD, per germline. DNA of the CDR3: TGTGCCACATCGGACAGGGTTGGTGGCTACACCTTC. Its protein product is CATSDRVGGYTF.

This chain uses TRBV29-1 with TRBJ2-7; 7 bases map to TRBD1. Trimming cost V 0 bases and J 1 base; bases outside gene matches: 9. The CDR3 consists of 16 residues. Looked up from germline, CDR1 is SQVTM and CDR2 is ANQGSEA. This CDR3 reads CSVEDRRTGNSYEQYF. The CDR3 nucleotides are TGCAGCGTTGAAGATCGGCGGACAGGTAATTCCTACGAGCAGTACTTC.

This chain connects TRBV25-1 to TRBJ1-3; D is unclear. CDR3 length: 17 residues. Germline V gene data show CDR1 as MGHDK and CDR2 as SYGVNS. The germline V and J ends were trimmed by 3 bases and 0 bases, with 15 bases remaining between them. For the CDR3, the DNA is TGTGCCAGCAGTGATGGTTCGTTGAGAGGCTCTGGAAACACCATATATTTT. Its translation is CASSDGSLRGSGNTIYF.